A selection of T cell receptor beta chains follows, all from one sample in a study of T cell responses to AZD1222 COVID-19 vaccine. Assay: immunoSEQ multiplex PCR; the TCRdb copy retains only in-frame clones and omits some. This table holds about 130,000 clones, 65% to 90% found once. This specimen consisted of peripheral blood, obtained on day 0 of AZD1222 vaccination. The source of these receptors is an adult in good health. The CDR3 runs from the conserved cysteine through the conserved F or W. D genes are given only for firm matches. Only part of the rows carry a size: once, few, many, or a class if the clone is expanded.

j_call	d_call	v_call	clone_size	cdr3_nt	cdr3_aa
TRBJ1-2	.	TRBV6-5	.	TGTGCCAGCAGTTATAAGGGGTTGGACTATGGCTACACCTTC	CASSYKGLDYGYTF
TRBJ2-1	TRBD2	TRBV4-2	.	TGTGCCAGCAGCCAAGTTCCGGCGGGGGGGCGGGTAACTTCCTACAATGAGCAGTTCTTC	CASSQVPAGGRVTSYNEQFF
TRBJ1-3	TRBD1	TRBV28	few	TGTGCCAGCAGTACACGACAGGGATTAGGCAGAAACACCATATATTTT	CASSTRQGLGRNTIYF
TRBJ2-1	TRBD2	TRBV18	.	TGTGCCAGCTCACCATACGCCGGGGGGGATGAGCAGTTCTTC	CASSPYAGGDEQFF
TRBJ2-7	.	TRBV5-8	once	TGTGCCAGCAGCTTGGCCCTCAACTACGAGCAGTACTTC	CASSLALNYEQYF
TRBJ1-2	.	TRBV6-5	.	TGTGCCAGCAGTTATTCACAGGCTAACTATGGCTACACCTTC	CASSYSQANYGYTF
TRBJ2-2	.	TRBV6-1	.	TGTGCCAGCAGTGTTGACGTCGGACAGGGTGGGGGGGGAAACACCGGGGAGCTGTTTTTT	CASSVDVGQGGGGNTGELFF
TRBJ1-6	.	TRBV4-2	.	TGTGCCAGCAGCCAAGAAATTCGAACAGGGCTTGGGTCACCCCTCCACTTT	CASSQEIRTGLGSPLHF
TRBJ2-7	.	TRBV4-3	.	TGCGCCAGCAGCTCCCAGATCCTTTTCCACGAGCAGTACTTC	CASSSQILFHEQYF
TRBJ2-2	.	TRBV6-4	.	TGTGCCAGCAGTGAGATGGTCACCGGGGAGCTGTTTTTT	CASSEMVTGELFF
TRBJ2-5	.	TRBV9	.	TGTGCCAGCAGCGTAGGCCGTCGGGCACGCGAGACCCAGTACTTC	CASSVGRRARETQYF
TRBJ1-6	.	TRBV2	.	TGTGCAAGCTATGACAAATATAATTCACCCCTCCACTTT	CASYDKYNSPLHF
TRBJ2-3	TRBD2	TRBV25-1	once	TGTGCCAGCAGTGAATATAAAGCTAGCGGGGCCACAGATACGCAGTATTTT	CASSEYKASGATDTQYF
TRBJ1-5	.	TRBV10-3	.	TGTGCCATCACTGCAGGGGTCGGTCAGCCCCAGCATTTT	CAITAGVGQPQHF
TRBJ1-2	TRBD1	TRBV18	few	TGTGCCAGCTCACCACCCGACAGGGGCAATTATGGCTACACCTTC	CASSPPDRGNYGYTF
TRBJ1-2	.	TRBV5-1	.	TGCGCCAGCAGCGCCGGTCCGGGGGCAATTCGTGGCTACACCTTC	CASSAGPGAIRGYTF
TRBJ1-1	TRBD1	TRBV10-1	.	TGCGCCAGCAGTCGGACAGGGTCTGAAGCTTTCTTT	CASSRTGSEAFF
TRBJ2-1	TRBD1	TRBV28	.	TGTGCCAGCAGGATGACAGGGGGCAACTACAATGAGCAGTTCTTC	CASRMTGGNYNEQFF
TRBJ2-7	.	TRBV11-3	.	TGTGCCAGCAGCCCCTGGGACCGACCCTACGAGCAGTACTTC	CASSPWDRPYEQYF
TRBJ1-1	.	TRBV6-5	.	TGTGCCAGCAGTTACTACGGGGGAGGAACTGAAGCTTTCTTT	CASSYYGGGTEAFF